These 5 T cell receptor beta chains originate from one sample sequenced in a study of T cell responses to AZD1222 COVID-19 vaccine. Here immunoSEQ multiplex PCR was the method, and the copy in TCRdb shows in-frame clones only, minus some. The sample lists roughly 110,000 clones, around 90% seen once, with 8% in the top ten. Sequenced here: peripheral blood, sampled 28 days after the second AZD1222 dose. These receptors were obtained from an adult who received the AZD1222 COVID-19 vaccine.

The V and J genes are TRBV6-5 and TRBJ1-1, with D perhaps TRBD1 (5 bases). CDR1 is MNHEY and CDR2 is SVGAGI in the germline V gene. The CDR3 covers 14 residues. V gave up 0 bases and J gave up 8 bases, with 13 bases separating them. CDR3: CASSYSGGVGEAFF. The CDR3 DNA is TGTGCCAGCAGTTACTCAGGAGGGGTTGGCGAAGCTTTCTTT.

The chain uses TRBV7-2 and TRBJ2-7, with TRBD1 as a possible D gene (5 bases). Deletions cut 3 bases from V and 3 bases from J, with 15 bases between. The CDR3 covers 15 residues. Germline values: CDR1 SGHTA, CDR2 FQGNSA. The CDR3, as DNA: TGTGCCAGCAGCTTGGTCGTCAGGGCGAACTACGAGCAGTACTTC. Protein: CASSLVVRANYEQYF.

The genes are TRBV7-9 and TRBJ1-1, with D unclear. The CDR3 consists of 14 residues. Germline V gene data show CDR1 as SEHNR and CDR2 as FQNEAQ (reference sequence). Trimming shortened V by 0 bases and J by 1 base, and 6 bases separated the two germline ends. CDR3 sequence (DNA): TGTGCCAGCAGCTTAGCGTCAAAGAACACTGAAGCTTTCTTT. Protein: CASSLASKNTEAFF.

This sequence joins TRBV2 and TRBJ2-5, with D perhaps TRBD1 or TRBD2 (5 bases each). V was trimmed by 7 bases and J by 5 bases, leaving 14 bases between them. This CDR3 is built from 13 residues. Germline CDR1 and CDR2: SNHLY and FYNNEI. For the CDR3, the DNA is TGTGCCAGCAATGGGGGTTCCTGGGAGACCCAGTACTTC. As protein: CASNGGSWETQYF.

The V and J genes are TRBV9 and TRBJ2-5; the D gene could be TRBD1 or TRBD2 (5 bases each). Germline V gene sequence: CDR1 SGDLS, CDR2 YYNGEE. V was trimmed by 3 bases and J by 5 bases, leaving 17 bases between them. The length of the CDR3 is 15 residues. CDR3 in DNA: TGTGCCAGCAGCGGTCATCCTGGGGGAGACGAGACCCAGTACTTC. Residues: CASSGHPGGDETQYF.